The TCR beta chain described here comes from a study of graft-versus-host responses after intestinal transplantation. Overall study: Transplantation in recipients was multivisceral, liver-intestinal, or isolated intestinal. Whole-study results and caveats: Allografts of one patient group, those with graft-donor T cell macrochimerism, had high graft-versus-host to host-versus-graft clonal ratios. The study associated peak circulating GvH clone levels with early post-transplant HvG declines. In recipient marrow, GvH clones were found, and some appeared first in ileum or blood.

With respect to this clone: Its antigen is unidentified.

This CDR3 region has 19 residues. Per the germline V gene, CDR1 is SGHVS and CDR2 is FQNEAQ. Trimming stripped 2 bases from V and 0 bases from J, with 20 bases between. The repertoire was sequenced with immunoSEQ multiplex PCR; TCRdb's copy has only in-frame clones and lacks some. The sample shows about 41,000 clones, around 96% of them seen only once. The sequencing here drew on unstimulated CD8+ T cells sorted from spleen or lymph node cells, taken before transplant. The V call is TRBV7-8, the J call TRBJ2-4; D possibly corresponds to TRBD2 (6 bases). The receptor's source is a human donor who was the organ donor for an intestinal transplant. This CDR3 reads CASSLSGTAKKLAKNIQYF. DNA for the CDR3: TGTGCCAGCAGCTTATCGGGGACTGCGAAAAAGCTAGCCAAAAACATTCAGTACTTC.